A single sample gave rise to the 24 T cell receptor beta chains below, sequenced in a study of CD8 T cells in ankylosing spondylitis. Each CDR3 protein is one row after TCRdb ran MiXCR on the 5' RACE reads. Among 8,500 to 9,000 distinct CDR3 sequences listed, about 3.8% were seen once. The sequenced sample was blood, either unsorted or a sorted T cell fraction (not recorded which). The source of these receptors is a female donor with ankylosing spondylitis or in good health (not recorded which).

This clonotype has a count of ten or more. This chain joins TRBV9 and TRBJ2-7; perhaps TRBD2 as D (6 bases). V lost 4 bases to trimming and J lost 5 bases, with 16 bases between them. Looked up from germline, CDR1 is SGDLS and CDR2 is YYNGEE. The CDR3 extends over 14 amino acids. The CDR3, as DNA: TGTGCCAGCAGCCTCGGCCGGGGAGGCCACGAGCAGTACTTC. Translating it yields CASSLGRGGHEQYF.

This clonotype has a count of ten or more. The V gene is TRBV9, the J gene TRBJ2-7; 8 nucleotides line up with TRBD1. Germline V gene data show CDR1 as SGDLS and CDR2 as YYNGEE. With 4 bases clipped from V and 7 bases from J, the junction kept 13 bases outside the gene matches. This CDR3 region has 15 residues. The CDR3 here is CASSFAGTGSEEQYF. The CDR3 nucleotides are TGTGCCAGCAGCTTTGCCGGGACAGGTTCCGAGGAGCAGTACTTC.

V and J are TRBV9 and TRBJ2-6, with 7 bases fitting TRBD1. This CDR3 is 18 amino acids long. V was pared by 3 bases and J by 0 bases, with 9 bases of the junction left unmatched. Germline values: CDR1 SGDLS, CDR2 YYNGEE. The CDR3: CASSARQGTLSGANVLTF. CDR3 coding DNA: TGTGCCAGCAGCGCCCGACAGGGAACCCTCTCTGGGGCCAACGTCCTGACTTTC.

This clonotype appeared many times. The DNA for the CDR3 is TGTGCCAGCACCCCGGGCAGGGAAGGGTCTGGGGCCAACGTCCTGACTTTC. Encoded protein: CASTPGREGSGANVLTF. This rearrangement joins TRBV9 to TRBJ2-6; TRBD1 is a possible D gene (5 bases). The CDR3 is 17 residues long. Looked up from germline, CDR1 is SGDLS and CDR2 is YYNGEE. The V end lost 6 bases, the J end lost 1 base, and 17 bases lay between the germline ends.

This clonotype has ten or more counts. The V and J genes are TRBV9 and TRBJ1-3, with D possibly TRBD1 on 6 matching bases. Germline V gene sequence: CDR1 SGDLS, CDR2 YYNGEE. The germline V and J ends were trimmed by 3 bases and 3 bases, with 16 bases remaining between them. CDR3 length: 16 residues. The CDR3 loop reads CASSAEGGNFGNTIYF. CDR3 DNA: TGTGCCAGCAGCGCCGAAGGGGGTAATTTTGGAAACACCATATATTTT. The full variable domain, completed using reference TRBV9 and TRBJ1-3, is DSGVTQTPKHLITATGQRVTLRCSPRSGDLSVYWYQQSLDQGLQFLIQYYNGEERAKGNILERFSAQQFPDLHSELNLSSLELGDSALYFCASSAEGGNFGNTIYFGEGSWLTVV.

V gene TRBV9 combines with J gene TRBJ2-1; 7 nucleotides line up with TRBD1. V lost 4 bases, J lost 3 bases, and 13 bases stayed unmatched. The CDR3 extends over 17 amino acids. Germline CDR1 and CDR2: SGDLS and YYNGEE. The CDR3 nucleotides are TGTGCCAGCAGCTTCCCCCCACAGGGGACGGTCTACAATGAGCAGTTCTTC. It is translated as CASSFPPQGTVYNEQFF.

This clonotype is medium-sized. The V and J genes are TRBV9 and TRBJ2-7; D gene uncertain. The CDR3 has 13 residues. CDR1 and CDR2 (germline): SGDLS, YYNGEE. The V end was cut by 4 bases, the J end by 6 bases, with 14 bases between. This CDR3 is CASSPSPVVEQYF. As DNA, the CDR3 is TGTGCCAGCAGCCCAAGTCCGGTTGTCGAGCAGTACTTC.

Relative to its sample, this clonotype is medium-sized. This chain uses TRBV9 with TRBJ1-3; D remains ambiguous. Trimming cost V 3 bases and J 0 bases, with 10 bases left between them. The CDR3 consists of 15 residues. Germline CDR1 is SGDLS and CDR2 is YYNGEE. The CDR3 region is CASSADISSGNTIYF. In DNA form, the CDR3 reads TGTGCCAGCAGCGCCGACATCAGCTCTGGAAACACCATATATTTT.

The sample holds many counts of this clonotype. The genes are TRBV9 and TRBJ2-7; TRBD1 agrees at 10 bases. The CDR3 consists of 14 residues. Trimming took 3 bases from V and 4 from J; bases not matched to a gene: 4. In germline, CDR1 is SGDLS, CDR2 YYNGEE. The CDR3 sequence is CASSAWDRGYEQYF. The CDR3 DNA sequence: TGTGCCAGCAGCGCCTGGGACAGGGGTTACGAGCAGTACTTC.

The V gene is TRBV9, the J gene TRBJ2-7, with D perhaps matching TRBD1 or TRBD2 (5 bases each). The ends were cut back, 4 bases at V and 2 bases at J, with 10 bases in the middle. The CDR3 runs 13 residues. Germline V gene lookup returns CDR1 SGDLS and CDR2 YYNGEE. CDR3 in amino acids: CASSLLGAYEQYF. CDR3 DNA: TGTGCCAGCAGCCTACTAGGGGCCTACGAGCAGTACTTC.

At least ten counts were recorded for this clonotype. The gene calls are TRBV9 and TRBJ1-1; D call uncertain. Per the germline V gene, CDR1 is SGDLS and CDR2 is YYNGEE. Between the trimmed V and J ends, which lost 4 bases and 5 bases, there was a span of 9 bases. CDR3 size: 12 residues. CDR3 in amino acids: CASSLDGTEAFF. The CDR3 DNA reads as TGTGCCAGCAGCCTCGACGGAACTGAAGCTTTCTTT.

By sample fraction, this clonotype is medium-sized. V gene TRBV9 combines with J gene TRBJ1-2; tentative D call: TRBD1 (6 bases). The V gene lost 0 bases and the J gene lost 6 bases, with 15 bases spanning the gap. CDR1 is SGDLS and CDR2 is YYNGEE in the germline V gene. The CDR3 runs 15 residues. In nucleotides, the CDR3 is TGTGCCAGCAGCGTAGGAGGGGGGCGCTTGGATGGCTACACCTTC. This codes for CASSVGGGRLDGYTF.

This clonotype was found many times. The chain is built from TRBV9 and TRBJ2-7; D is perhaps TRBD2 (6 bases). Trimming left V 0 bases short and J 5 bases short, with 15 bases between. The CDR3 covers 15 residues. The V gene's germline CDR1 is SGDLS and CDR2 YYNGEE. CDR3: CASSVGSGRTHEQYF. The CDR3 DNA sequence: TGTGCCAGCAGCGTAGGGTCTGGGAGGACCCACGAGCAGTACTTC.

The sample holds many counts of this clonotype. The rearrangement uses TRBV9 and TRBJ2-5, with D perhaps matching TRBD1 or TRBD2 (6 bases each). The CDR3 is 16 residues long. Germline V gene data show CDR1 as SGDLS and CDR2 as YYNGEE. Deletions cut 2 bases from V and 5 bases from J, with 19 bases between. CDR3 coding DNA: TGTGCCAGCAGCGTCCCAGAGTTGGGGGCGGGGGAGACCCAGTACTTC. Residues: CASSVPELGAGETQYF.

This clonotype was observed many times. The gene calls are TRBV9 and TRBJ2-7; 7 bases map to TRBD1. Germline CDR1 is SGDLS and CDR2 is YYNGEE. CDR3 length equals 14 residues. J lost 1 base, V lost 3 bases, and 4 bases had no gene match. The CDR3, as DNA: TGTGCCAGCAGCGCGCCGGGACAGTCCTACGAGCAGTACTTC. As protein: CASSAPGQSYEQYF. Supplemented by reference TRBV9 and TRBJ2-7, the full variable domain reads DSGVTQTPKHLITATGQRVTLRCSPRSGDLSVYWYQQSLDQGLQFLIQYYNGEERAKGNILERFSAQQFPDLHSELNLSSLELGDSALYFCASSAPGQSYEQYFGPGTRLTVT.

This clonotype was detected many times. The CDR3 loop is CASSVDTGSYEQYF. The DNA for the CDR3 is TGTGCCAGCAGCGTCGATACGGGCAGCTACGAGCAGTACTTC. The chain recombines TRBV9 with TRBJ2-7; D call uncertain. V was clipped by 2 bases and J by 3 bases, with 12 bases between them. The CDR3 loop spans 14 amino acids. CDR1 is SGDLS, CDR2 YYNGEE, per germline.

This clonotype is categorized as medium-sized. The chain employs TRBV9 and TRBJ2-1; D uncertain. V lost 4 bases and J 1 base, leaving 12 bases between the germline ends. Germline V gene data show CDR1 as SGDLS and CDR2 as YYNGEE. This CDR3 has 15 residues. The CDR3 spells CASSSGRRSYNEQFF. DNA for the CDR3: TGTGCCAGCAGCTCCGGGCGTAGGTCCTACAATGAGCAGTTCTTC.

This clonotype was seen ten or more times. The J gene is TRBJ2-2, the V gene TRBV9; 11 nucleotides agree with TRBD2. Germline CDR1 SGDLS, CDR2 YYNGEE. CDR3 length: 16 amino acids. V dropped 2 bases and J dropped 4; count of bases not matched to a gene: 4. The DNA for the CDR3 is TGTGCCAGCAGCGTCCTAGCGGGGGGTCCCACCGGGGAGCTGTTTTTT. Its protein is CASSVLAGGPTGELFF.

This clonotype was detected many times. V is TRBV9 and J is TRBJ1-1; the match to TRBD1 covers 8 bases. V trimming: 1 base; J trimming: 2 bases; junction bases outside the gene matches: 1. Germline assignment: CDR1 SGDLS and CDR2 YYNGEE. The length of the CDR3 is 14 residues. CDR3 amino acids: CASSVQGANTEAFF. DNA of the CDR3: TGTGCCAGCAGCGTACAGGGGGCTAACACTGAAGCTTTCTTT.

This clonotype appeared many times. The CDR3 DNA follows: TGTGCCAGCAGCCCTTGGACTAGCGGGGGGGACAATGAGCAGTTCTTC. Amino acids: CASSPWTSGGDNEQFF. The rearrangement uses TRBV9 and TRBJ2-1; TRBD2 aligns across 15 bases. The length of the CDR3 is 16 residues. Per germline, CDR1 SGDLS and CDR2 YYNGEE. Trimming at V came to 4 bases and at J to 5 bases, leaving 4 bases not matched to a gene. The variable domain in full, completed from reference TRBV9 and TRBJ2-1, reads DSGVTQTPKHLITATGQRVTLRCSPRSGDLSVYWYQQSLDQGLQFLIQYYNGEERAKGNILERFSAQQFPDLHSELNLSSLELGDSALYFCASSPWTSGGDNEQFFGPGTRLTVL.

In this sample, this clonotype turned up many times. The chain is built from TRBV9 and TRBJ2-1; D gene unclear. The V gene's germline CDR1 is SGDLS and CDR2 YYNGEE. The CDR3 has 16 residues. Deletions cut 3 bases from V and 2 bases from J, with 15 bases between. The CDR3 nucleotides are TGTGCCAGCAGCGACGACTCCAGTGATCCCTACAATGAGCAGTTCTTC. Protein product: CASSDDSSDPYNEQFF.

Many counts were recorded for this clonotype. V is TRBV9 and J is TRBJ2-7; D tentatively fits TRBD1 or TRBD2 (6 bases each). Per the germline V gene, CDR1 is SGDLS and CDR2 is YYNGEE. V lost 0 bases and J lost 2, with 9 bases in between. The CDR3 is 14 amino acids. Here the CDR3 DNA reads TGTGCCAGCAGCGTAGACGGGGGCGCCTACGAGCAGTACTTC. Amino acid sequence: CASSVDGGAYEQYF. Based on the CDR3 plus reference TRBV9 and TRBJ2-7, the full variable domain is DSGVTQTPKHLITATGQRVTLRCSPRSGDLSVYWYQQSLDQGLQFLIQYYNGEERAKGNILERFSAQQFPDLHSELNLSSLELGDSALYFCASSVDGGAYEQYFGPGTRLTVT.

This clonotype is medium-sized (0.01 to 0.1%). V gene TRBV9 combines with J gene TRBJ2-2; TRBD1 or TRBD2 may be the D gene (5 bases each). This CDR3 contains 15 residues. CDR1 and CDR2 from the germline V gene are SGDLS and YYNGEE. Trimming cost V 0 bases and J 4 bases, with 10 bases left between them. The DNA of the CDR3 is TGTGCCAGCAGCGTAGGAGGGGCGGGCACCGGGGAGCTGTTTTTT. Amino acid sequence: CASSVGGAGTGELFF.

This clonotype occurred many times. The J gene is TRBJ2-3, the V gene TRBV9; D might be TRBD1 (5 bases). The CDR3 is 15 amino acids. The germline V and J ends were trimmed by 0 bases and 0 bases, with 8 bases remaining between them. Germline V CDR1 and CDR2: SGDLS, YYNGEE. The CDR3 nucleotides are TGTGCCAGCAGCGTAGAGGGGTATAGCACAGATACGCAGTATTTT. Its protein product is CASSVEGYSTDTQYF.